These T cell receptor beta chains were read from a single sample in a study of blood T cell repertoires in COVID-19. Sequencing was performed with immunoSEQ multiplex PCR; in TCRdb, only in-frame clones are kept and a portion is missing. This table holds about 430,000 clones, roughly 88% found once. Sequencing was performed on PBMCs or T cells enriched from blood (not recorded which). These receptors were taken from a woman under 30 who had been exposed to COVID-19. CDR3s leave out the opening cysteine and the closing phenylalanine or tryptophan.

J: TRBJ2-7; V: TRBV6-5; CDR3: ASRRHRGTHEQY
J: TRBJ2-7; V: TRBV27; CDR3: ASSQHRGTSYEQY
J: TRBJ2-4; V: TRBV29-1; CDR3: SVSQGGKNIQY
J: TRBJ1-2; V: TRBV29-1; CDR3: SVSPGTGFYT
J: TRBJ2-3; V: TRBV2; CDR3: ASRFPGGFTDTQY
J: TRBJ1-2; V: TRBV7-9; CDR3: ASRNQQINYGYT
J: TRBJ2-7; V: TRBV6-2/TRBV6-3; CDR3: ASSSTGTAIYEQY
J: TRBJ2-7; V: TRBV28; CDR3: ASTSGPTYEQY
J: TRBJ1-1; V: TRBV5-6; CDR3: ASSRVLNTEAF
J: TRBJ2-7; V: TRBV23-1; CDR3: AIKQGTEFREQY
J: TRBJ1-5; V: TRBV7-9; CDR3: ASSLEVGRQH
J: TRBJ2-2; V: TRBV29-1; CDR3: SVATGFTGELF
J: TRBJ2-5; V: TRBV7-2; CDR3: ASSFLEETQY
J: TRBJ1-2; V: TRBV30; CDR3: AWSVVAVRTETNT
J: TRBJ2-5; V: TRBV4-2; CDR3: ASSHAGETQY
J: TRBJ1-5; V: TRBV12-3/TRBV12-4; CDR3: ASAPGLNQPQH
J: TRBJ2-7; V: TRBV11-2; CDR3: ASSVDRGHSDEQY
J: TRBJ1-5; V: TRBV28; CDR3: ASSFVANRDQPQH
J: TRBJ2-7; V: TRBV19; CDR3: ASSEAFRGQMEY
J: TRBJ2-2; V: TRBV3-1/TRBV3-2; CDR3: ASSQVFRTRTSGLRGELF
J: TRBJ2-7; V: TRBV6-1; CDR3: ASSELGRSSYEQY
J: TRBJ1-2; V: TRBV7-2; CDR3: ASSLAAGLAGYGYT
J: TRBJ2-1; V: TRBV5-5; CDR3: ASSRTSGSDEQF
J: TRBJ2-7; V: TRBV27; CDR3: ASQALAGAKGRHEQY
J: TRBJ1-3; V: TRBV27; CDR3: ASRSRGQSGNTIY
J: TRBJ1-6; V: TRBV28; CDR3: ASSLQGPSSYNSPLH